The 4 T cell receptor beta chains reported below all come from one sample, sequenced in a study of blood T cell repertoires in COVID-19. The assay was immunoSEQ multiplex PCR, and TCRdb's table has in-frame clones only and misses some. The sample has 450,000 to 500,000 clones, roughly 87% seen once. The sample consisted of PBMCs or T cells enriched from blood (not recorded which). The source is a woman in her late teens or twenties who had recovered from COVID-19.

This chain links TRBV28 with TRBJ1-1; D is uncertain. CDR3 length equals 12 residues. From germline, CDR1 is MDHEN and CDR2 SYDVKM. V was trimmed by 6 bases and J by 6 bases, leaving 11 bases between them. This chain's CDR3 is CASSIVVSEAFF. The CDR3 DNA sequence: TGTGCCAGCAGCATCGTAGTATCTGAAGCTTTCTTT.

DNA of the CDR3: TGTGCCAGCAGCTTGACCGGGACCGGGGAGCTGTTTTTT. Translated, it gives CASSLTGTGELFF. The chain employs TRBV2 and TRBJ2-2; D gene unclear. The V gene lost 6 bases and the J gene lost 5 bases, with 10 bases spanning the gap. Germline V lookup: CDR1 SNHLY, CDR2 FYNNEI. The CDR3 totals 13 residues.

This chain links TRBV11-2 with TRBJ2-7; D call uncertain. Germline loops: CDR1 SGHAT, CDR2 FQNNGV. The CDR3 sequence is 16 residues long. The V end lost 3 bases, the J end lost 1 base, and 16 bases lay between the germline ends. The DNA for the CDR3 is TGTGCCAGCAGCTTCGGTCCTCAGCCACTATCCTACGAGCAGTACTTC. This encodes CASSFGPQPLSYEQYF.

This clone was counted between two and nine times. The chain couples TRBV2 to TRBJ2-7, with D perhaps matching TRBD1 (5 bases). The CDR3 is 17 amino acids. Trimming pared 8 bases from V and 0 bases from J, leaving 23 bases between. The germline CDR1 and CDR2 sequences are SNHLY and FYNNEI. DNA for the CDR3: TGTGCCAGCGGTTCTTCGTCAGGGCTACGACCCTCCTACGAGCAGTACTTC. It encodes CASGSSSGLRPSYEQYF.